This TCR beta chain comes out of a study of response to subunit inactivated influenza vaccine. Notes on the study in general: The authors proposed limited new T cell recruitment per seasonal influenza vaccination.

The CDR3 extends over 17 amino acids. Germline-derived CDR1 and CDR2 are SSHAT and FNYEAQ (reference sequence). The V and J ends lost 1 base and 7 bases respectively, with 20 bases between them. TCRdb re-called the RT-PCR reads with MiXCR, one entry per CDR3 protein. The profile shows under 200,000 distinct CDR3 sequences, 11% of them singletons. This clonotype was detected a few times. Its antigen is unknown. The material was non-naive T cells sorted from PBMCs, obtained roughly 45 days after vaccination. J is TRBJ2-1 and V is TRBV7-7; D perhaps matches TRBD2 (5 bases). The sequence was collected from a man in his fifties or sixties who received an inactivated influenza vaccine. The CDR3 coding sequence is TGTGCCAGCAGCTTAGGTGGTAGCGCCGGTTCTGGGAATGAGCAGTTCTTC. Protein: CASSLGGSAGSGNEQFF.